This is a list of T cell receptor beta chains from one sample in a study of blood T cell repertoires in COVID-19. Only in-frame clones appear in the TCRdb table, and some are missing; sequencing was by immunoSEQ multiplex PCR. Here the sample spans about 170,000 clones, 70% to 85% being singletons. Sequenced sample: PBMCs or T cells enriched from blood (not recorded which). The receptors were gathered from a woman aged 65 to 85 in a cohort exposed to, infected with or recovered from COVID-19 (not recorded which). Each CDR3 is given without its conserved first and last residue.

CDR3aa | j_gene | v_gene
ASSEMEGRSTDTQY | TRBJ2-3 | TRBV9
ATSVGGEGTEAF | TRBJ1-1 | TRBV24-1
ASSPSSSSPGSSTDTQY | TRBJ2-3 | TRBV28
ASRKRVLAYNEQF | TRBJ2-1 | TRBV2
ASSPRGTSGNEQY | TRBJ2-7 | TRBV18
ASSLDGRGDSPLH | TRBJ1-6 | TRBV7-2
ASSHRWSGQVEDTQY | TRBJ2-3 | TRBV14
ASSLLSDYGYT | TRBJ1-2 | TRBV7-8
ASSLDYEQY | TRBJ2-7 | TRBV5-6
ASSQAGLADYNEQF | TRBJ2-1 | TRBV4-1
AWSGQGDQPQH | TRBJ1-5 | TRBV30
ASRRGVGGDNYGYT | TRBJ1-2 | TRBV6-6
ASRAGTTNAYEQY | TRBJ2-7 | TRBV2
ASSFWGRTDTQY | TRBJ2-3 | TRBV27
ASSGGAWETQY | TRBJ2-5 | TRBV11-3
ASSLWEGYTEAF | TRBJ1-1 | TRBV7-9
ASSFSRFPYEQY | TRBJ2-7 | TRBV5-4
ASSMIVAGGRGNEQF | TRBJ2-1 | TRBV19
ASSLRTGNNSPLH | TRBJ1-6 | TRBV5-1
ASSLPGIYGYT | TRBJ1-2 | TRBV28
ASGLGLTSGLIHEQY | TRBJ2-7 | TRBV12-5
ASSPILRGIDEQY | TRBJ2-7 | TRBV18
ASSDKSGLAGVYEQY | TRBJ2-7 | TRBV5-4
ASSPGAQPQH | TRBJ1-5 | TRBV12-3/TRBV12-4
SASGGYEQY | TRBJ2-7 | TRBV20-1
ATPAGTDGYT | TRBJ1-2 | TRBV19
ASTRAGSYNEQF | TRBJ2-1 | TRBV19
ARGTGTGDEKLF | TRBJ1-4 | TRBV5-1
ASSLAGENTDTQY | TRBJ2-3 | TRBV13
ASTGTQRGYT | TRBJ1-2 | TRBV28
ASSTIISPSYEQY | TRBJ2-7 | TRBV19
ASSPGGYTDTQY | TRBJ2-3 | TRBV5-4
AIGDMVRNEQF | TRBJ2-1 | TRBV10-3
ASSIARGQNGYT | TRBJ1-2 | TRBV19
ASSLGSGRVQETQY | TRBJ2-5 | TRBV28
ASSQSPLLDEQF | TRBJ2-1 | TRBV3-1/TRBV3-2
ASSDRQGGGYT | TRBJ1-2 | TRBV12-3/TRBV12-4
ASSLRTGRVDEQY | TRBJ2-7 | TRBV18
ASQNSGSISTEAF | TRBJ1-1 | TRBV3-1/TRBV3-2
ASSLTLGRQFGTEAF | TRBJ1-1 | TRBV28
ASSFSSGSPDTQY | TRBJ2-3 | TRBV5-5
ASSLVGPGQGLGPQH | TRBJ1-5 | TRBV7-2
ASSLLGQGPNTGELF | TRBJ2-2 | TRBV5-1
ASSQDTGISTDTQY | TRBJ2-3 | TRBV3-1/TRBV3-2
ASSESGGWTEAF | TRBJ1-1 | TRBV6-1
ASSRSGRAGNEQF | TRBJ2-1 | TRBV5-4
SAMRFAGGDTQY | TRBJ2-3 | TRBV29-1
ASSWDRGSNQPQH | TRBJ1-5 | TRBV2
ASSFRGGPSYEQY | TRBJ2-7 | TRBV7-2
AISEARAYQPQH | TRBJ1-5 | TRBV10-3
AWSVGTSSGNTIY | TRBJ1-3 | TRBV30
ASSFWGERNKQY | TRBJ2-7 | TRBV27
ASSQEVALSYEQY | TRBJ2-7 | TRBV3-1/TRBV3-2
ASSLSPQGRGSNQPQH | TRBJ1-5 | TRBV27
ASKEQPNSPLH | TRBJ1-6 | TRBV2